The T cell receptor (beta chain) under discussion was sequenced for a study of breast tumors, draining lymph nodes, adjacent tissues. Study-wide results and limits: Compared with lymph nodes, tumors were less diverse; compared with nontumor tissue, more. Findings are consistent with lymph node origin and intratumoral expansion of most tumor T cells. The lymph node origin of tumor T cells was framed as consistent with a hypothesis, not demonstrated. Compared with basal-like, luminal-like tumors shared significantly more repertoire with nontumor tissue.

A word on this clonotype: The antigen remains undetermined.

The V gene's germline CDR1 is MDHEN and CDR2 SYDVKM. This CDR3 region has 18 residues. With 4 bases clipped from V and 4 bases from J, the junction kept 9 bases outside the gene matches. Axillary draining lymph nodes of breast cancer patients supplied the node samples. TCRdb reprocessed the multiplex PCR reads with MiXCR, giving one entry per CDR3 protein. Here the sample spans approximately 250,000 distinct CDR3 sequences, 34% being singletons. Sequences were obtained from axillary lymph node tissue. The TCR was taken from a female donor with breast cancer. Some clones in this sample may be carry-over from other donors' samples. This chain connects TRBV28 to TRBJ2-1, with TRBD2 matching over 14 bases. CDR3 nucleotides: TGTGCCAGCAGTTCACCCGGGACTAGCGGGAGTTCGTACAATGAGCAGTTCTTC. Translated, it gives CASSSPGTSGSSYNEQFF.